This TCR beta chain was obtained from a study of cytomegalovirus exposure and HLA in healthy donors. This CDR3 is 12 amino acids long. V lost 3 bases and J lost 8, with 8 bases in between. The germline V gene encodes CDR1 KGHSH and CDR2 LQKENI. Study-wide results and caveats: Reportedly, a later analysis found an Asian-associated ancestry cluster had fewer N-insertions than the roughly 700-donor mean. Reports indicated that the classifier achieved high specificity and sensitivity in diagnosing cytomegalovirus status.

As regards this clone: Its antigen is still unknown.

Primers included in the PCR were 60 Vbeta and 13 Jbeta primers. Sequencing was performed with immunoSEQ multiplex PCR; in TCRdb, only in-frame clones are kept and a portion is missing. The table includes over 150,000 clones, more than 80% detected once. The material sequenced was PBMCs. This receptor was identified in a man aged 18 to 29 in good health and CMV-seronegative. The rearrangement links TRBV18 to TRBJ2-1, with D unresolved. The CDR3 is CASSPPLDEQFF. CDR3 nucleotide sequence: TGTGCCAGCTCACCCCCCCTCGATGAGCAGTTCTTC.